These 26 T cell receptor beta chains were all obtained from the same sample, sequenced in a study of T cells in Graves' hyperthyroidism and ophthalmopathy. The investigators amplified TCR beta CDR3 regions from RNA transcripts. The HTBI primer set served for first-round RT-PCR of the TCR CDR3. TCRdb reprocessed the multiplex PCR reads with MiXCR, giving one entry per CDR3 protein. Among nearly 750,000 distinct CDR3 sequences, over 35% were seen once, and the ten largest hold 30% to 40%. The sequencing sample was made of blood. Receptor source: a middle-aged woman with Graves' hyperthyroidism.

This rearrangement joins TRBV6-5 to TRBJ2-5; no clear D gene. The CDR3 extends over 14 amino acids. Germline CDR1 is MNHEY and CDR2 is SVGAGI. V gave up 0 bases and J gave up 4 bases, with 9 bases separating them. The CDR3 coding sequence is TGTGCCAGCAGTTACTCCGGTGTATTAGAGACCCAGTACTTC. Amino acid sequence: CASSYSGVLETQYF.

The V call is TRBV9, the J call TRBJ1-1; a weak D match, TRBD1 (6 bases). V was cut by 0 bases and J by 7 bases, with 16 bases left in between. CDR1 is SGDLS and CDR2 is YYNGEE in the germline V gene. The CDR3 consists of 15 residues. CDR3 loop: CASSVADSTVGEAFF. CDR3 sequence (DNA): TGTGCCAGCAGCGTAGCGGACAGTACAGTCGGTGAAGCTTTCTTT.

The chain combines TRBV7-2 with TRBJ1-2; no firm D call. This CDR3 has 13 residues. Germline CDR1 and CDR2: SGHTA and FQGNSA. Trimming removed 5 bases from V and 2 bases from J, with 9 bases in between. CDR3 bases: TGTGCCAGCAGCGGGCGCCCCAACTATGGCTACACCTTC. It codes for CASSGRPNYGYTF.

The V gene is TRBV27, the J gene TRBJ1-5; D not certain. Trimming cost V 8 bases and J 7 bases, with 15 bases left between them. The germline CDR1 and CDR2 sequences are MNHEY and SMNVEV (reference sequence). This CDR3 contains 13 residues. In DNA, the CDR3 is TGTGCCAGCGGCCTCTCGCAGGTCCAGCCCCAGCATTTT. Its translation is CASGLSQVQPQHF.

This clonotype occurred many times. The chain uses TRBV11-2 and TRBJ1-2; unclear D gene. The germline V gene has CDR1 SGHAT and CDR2 FQNNGV. CDR3 length equals 13 residues. V was shortened by 5 bases and J by 8 bases, with 15 bases between the two germline ends. CDR3 sequence reads: CASSPRPAGGYTF. DNA of the CDR3: TGTGCCAGCAGCCCGCGACCGGCCGGCGGCTACACCTTC.

This clonotype was seen many times. V gene TRBV29-1 combines with J gene TRBJ1-2, with unresolved D. Between the trimmed V and J ends, which lost 3 bases and 6 bases, there was a span of 14 bases. The CDR3 is 13 residues long. The germline gives CDR1 SQVTM, CDR2 ANQGSEA. CDR3 amino acids: CSVDGPSGDGYTF. The CDR3 coding sequence is TGCAGCGTTGACGGCCCTTCCGGTGATGGCTACACCTTC.

Comment on this clonotype: Possible read error: a much larger clone is one base away. The chain couples TRBV20-1 to TRBJ1-1; D gene uncertain. The CDR3 is 14 amino acids. V shed 3 bases and J shed 5 bases, with 16 bases lying between them. Looked up from germline, CDR1 is DFQATT and CDR2 is SNEGSKA (reference sequence). This CDR3 reads CSASDPLSWTEAFF. The CDR3 DNA sequence: TGCAGTGCTAGTGATCCACTTTCCTGGACTGAAGCTTTCTTT.

This clonotype was detected ten times or more. This rearrangement joins TRBV29-1 to TRBJ2-5, with TRBD1 matching 8 bases. V lost 8 bases to trimming and J lost 0 bases; unmatched junction nucleotides: 8. The germline CDR1 and CDR2 sequences are SQVTM and ANQGSEA. The CDR3 runs 14 residues. The CDR3 loop reads CSSPGGVDQETQYF. Here the CDR3 DNA reads TGCAGCTCCCCAGGGGGCGTAGACCAAGAGACCCAGTACTTC. Full variable domain (remainder filled in from reference TRBV29-1 and TRBJ2-5): SAVISQKPSRDICQRGTSLTIQCQVDSQVTMMFWYRQQPGQSLTLIATANQGSEATYESGFVIDKFPISRPNLTFSTLTVSNMSPEDSSIYLCSSPGGVDQETQYFGPGTRLLVL.

This clonotype was observed many times. The chain employs TRBV7-9 and TRBJ2-5, with no clear D. Trimming shortened V by 5 bases and J by 5 bases, and 18 bases separated the two germline ends. This CDR3 is built from 15 residues. Germline CDR1 and CDR2: SEHNR and FQNEAQ (reference sequence). The CDR3 nucleotides are TGTGCCAGCAGCACTGCCACGACTCCGGCGGAGACCCAGTACTTC. This gives the protein CASSTATTPAETQYF.

V usage is TRBV6-6 and J usage is TRBJ2-2; TRBD2 aligns across 10 bases. After removal of 2 bases from V and 2 bases from J, the junction contained 8 bases not matched to a gene. The CDR3 sequence is 18 residues long. Germline V CDR1 and CDR2: MNHNY, SVGAGI (reference sequence). CDR3 protein: CASSYPLAGVSNTGELFF. CDR3 DNA: TGTGCCAGCAGTTACCCCCTAGCGGGAGTCTCAAACACCGGGGAGCTGTTTTTT.

V usage is TRBV6-5 and J usage is TRBJ1-3, with unresolved D. Germline values: CDR1 MNHEY, CDR2 SVGAGI. V shed 6 bases and J shed 0 bases, with 15 bases lying between them. The CDR3 covers 16 residues. The CDR3 protein is CASRTVLVGSGNTIYF. Here the CDR3 DNA reads TGTGCCAGCAGGACCGTCCTCGTGGGCTCTGGAAACACCATATATTTT.

V usage is TRBV6-6 and J usage is TRBJ1-2; the D gene is possibly TRBD1 (5 bases). V gave up 4 bases and J gave up 11 bases, with 20 bases separating them. Germline CDR1 is MNHNY and CDR2 is SVGAGI (reference sequence). This CDR3 spans 14 amino acids. Written as DNA, the CDR3 is TGTGCCAGCAGTTCCCTGGGAGGGGTAGTTGAGTACACCTTC. It encodes CASSSLGGVVEYTF.

The chain uses TRBV9 and TRBJ2-7, with unresolved D. The CDR3 is 14 residues long. Trimming cost V 0 bases and J 2 bases, with 9 bases left between them. CDR1 and CDR2 from the germline V gene are SGDLS and YYNGEE. The CDR3 DNA sequence: TGTGCCAGCAGCGTAGGGGTCAATGCCTACGAGCAGTACTTC. This encodes CASSVGVNAYEQYF.

The sample holds a few counts of this clonotype. The chain links TRBV7-2 to TRBJ1-2, with D hard to call. V gave up 4 bases and J gave up 1 base, with 13 bases separating them. The CDR3 length is 15 residues. Germline V gene data show CDR1 as SGHTA and CDR2 as FQGNSA. Here the CDR3 reads CASSSKGQLNYGYTF. DNA of the CDR3: TGTGCCAGCAGCTCGAAGGGCCAACTTAACTATGGCTACACCTTC.

This clonotype was seen a few times. The chain joins TRBV24-1 to TRBJ2-5; weak D call: TRBD1 (5 bases). Germline assignment: CDR1 KGHDR and CDR2 SFDVKD. The CDR3 has 16 residues. V was pared by 1 base and J by 3 bases, with 14 bases between. The CDR3 sequence: CATSDFGAEQKETQYF. CDR3 DNA sequence: TGTGCCACCAGTGATTTTGGGGCAGAACAAAAAGAGACCCAGTACTTC.

The V gene is TRBV10-3, the J gene TRBJ2-7; D is possibly TRBD2 (7 bases). Trimming shortened V by 7 bases and J by 0 bases, and 13 bases separated the two germline ends. The germline CDR1 and CDR2 sequences are ENHRY and SYGVKD. The CDR3 is 14 amino acids. In nucleotides, the CDR3 is TGTGCCATCACCGAGCGGGACACCTCCTACGAGCAGTACTTC. This encodes CAITERDTSYEQYF.

This clonotype was found many times. The gene calls are TRBV15 and TRBJ1-2, with a possible D match to TRBD1 (6 bases). V lost 5 bases, J lost 3 bases, and 19 bases lay in between. The CDR3 length is 16 residues. Germline assignment: CDR1 LNHNV and CDR2 YYDKDF (reference sequence). The CDR3 here is CATSRDRTAQYYGYTF. DNA for the CDR3: TGTGCCACCAGCCGCGACAGGACAGCTCAATACTATGGCTACACCTTC. Variable domain in full (rest from reference TRBV15 and TRBJ1-2): DAMVIQNPRYQVTQFGKPVTLSCSQTLNHNVMYWYQQKSSQAPKLLFHYYDKDFNNEADTPDNFQSRRPNTSFCFLDIRSPGLGDTAMYLCATSRDRTAQYYGYTFGSGTRLTVV.

CDR3 DNA sequence: TGCAGCGTAAAAGCTCGGGGGGCGGACACCGGGGAGCTGTTTTTT. It translates to CSVKARGADTGELFF. The chain recombines TRBV29-1 with TRBJ2-2, with D perhaps TRBD2 (7 bases). The CDR3 sequence is 15 residues long. V shed 6 bases and J shed 3 bases, with 17 bases lying between them. Germline V CDR1 and CDR2: SQVTM, ANQGSEA.

This clonotype has at least ten counts. V and J are TRBV19 and TRBJ1-2, with TRBD1 matching 8 bases. The CDR3 is made up of 15 amino acids. Germline CDR1 LNHDA, CDR2 SQIVND (reference sequence). After removal of 3 bases from V and 8 bases from J, the junction contained 11 bases not matched to a gene. The CDR3 reads CASSIGGQGAWGYTF. CDR3 in DNA: TGTGCCAGTAGTATTGGCGGACAGGGAGCTTGGGGCTACACCTTC.

Comment on this clonotype: This may arise from a read error, as a much more abundant clone is one base away. The gene calls are TRBV7-9 and TRBJ1-5; 8 bases are a match to TRBD1. The CDR3 is 14 amino acids. Germline V CDR1 and CDR2: SEHNR, FQNEAQ (reference sequence). This CDR3 reads CASSQPGGKQPQHF. In DNA, the CDR3 is TGTGCCAGCAGCCAGCCAGGGGGCAAGCAGCCCCAGCATTTT. Filled out from reference TRBV7-9 and TRBJ1-5, the complete variable domain reads DTGVSQNPRHKITKRGQNVTFRCDPISEHNRLYWYRQTLGQGPEFLTYFQNEAQLEKSRLLSDRFSAERPKGSFSTLEIQRTEQGDSAMYLCASSQPGGKQPQHFGDGTRLSIL.

The chain joins TRBV20-1 to TRBJ2-5; the match to TRBD2 covers 7 bases. The J segment lost 9 bases and the V segment lost 4 bases, leaving 17 bases of the junction unmatched. CDR3 length: 15 residues. Germline CDR1 and CDR2: DFQATT and SNEGSKA (reference sequence). The CDR3 region is CSAIEVAGRNQPQYF. CDR3 coding DNA: TGCAGTGCTATTGAGGTAGCGGGTCGCAATCAGCCCCAGTACTTC.

The genes are TRBV27 and TRBJ2-5, with D possibly being TRBD2 (6 bases). Germline lookup yields CDR1 MNHEY and CDR2 SMNVEV (reference sequence). V shed 7 bases and J shed 2 bases, with 20 bases lying between them. CDR3 length equals 16 residues. Here the CDR3 DNA reads TGTGCCAGCACTAACCGGGGCCTCGGAGGGCAAGAGACCCAGTACTTC. This gives the protein CASTNRGLGGQETQYF.

The chain carries TRBV9 and TRBJ2-2, with TRBD1 matching over 11 bases. From germline, CDR1 is SGDLS and CDR2 YYNGEE. V dropped 2 bases and J dropped 4; count of bases not matched to a gene: 4. The CDR3 loop spans 16 amino acids. CDR3 nucleotide sequence: TGTGCCAGCAGCGTCGGACAGGGGGCCGGCACCGGGGAGCTGTTTTTT. The encoded protein is CASSVGQGAGTGELFF.

This chain connects TRBV5-1 to TRBJ1-1; D is unresolved. The CDR3 has 12 amino acids. Trimming stripped 9 bases from V and 7 bases from J, with 16 bases between. Germline V lookup: CDR1 SGHRS, CDR2 YFSETQ. Here the CDR3 DNA reads TGCGCCACCAAGGCGGGAGGCGGTGAAGCTTTCTTT. Amino acids: CATKAGGGEAFF.

This clonotype was seen repeatedly, ten times or more. The chain joins TRBV20-1 to TRBJ1-5; D may be TRBD1 (5 bases). The CDR3 length is 15 residues. CDR1 is DFQATT and CDR2 is SNEGSKA in the germline V gene (reference sequence). Trimming removed 6 bases at V and 5 bases at J, with 20 bases between. This chain's CDR3 is CSALVILGPYQPQHF. For the CDR3, the DNA is TGCAGTGCCCTAGTTATTTTGGGACCATATCAGCCCCAGCATTTT.

This clonotype was seen many times. V and J are TRBV7-2 and TRBJ1-6; D is undetermined. Deletions cut 7 bases from V and 8 bases from J, with 12 bases between. This CDR3 has 13 amino acids. Germline V lookup: CDR1 SGHTA, CDR2 FQGNSA. CDR3 loop: CASTPSRDSPLHF. The CDR3 DNA is TGTGCCAGCACTCCGTCCCGAGATTCACCCCTCCACTTT.